This T cell receptor (beta chain) was recovered during a study of CD8+CD57+ T cells in acquired aplastic anemia. The CDR3 has 11 amino acids. Germline loops: CDR1 SGHRS, CDR2 YFSETQ. V dropped 4 bases and J dropped 11 bases, with 12 bases sitting between them. Genomic DNA was employed as the template in profiling TCR beta VDJ and CDR3. TCRdb re-analysed the reads in MiXCR, keeping a single row per CDR3 protein. Of roughly 260,000 distinct CDR3 sequences in the sample, around half were seen once. Selection for sequencing was limited to patients who had shown CD8+CD57+ cell expansion by flow cytometry. The rearrangement joins TRBV5-1 to TRBJ1-2; a weak D match, TRBD1 (5 bases). The sample was sorted CD4+, CD8+, or CD8+CD57+ T cells (not recorded which) from PBMCs. The receptor was isolated from a human donor with aplastic anemia. The CDR3 nucleotides are TGCGCCAGCAGCGAGGACGCAGGGTACACCTTC. It encodes CASSEDAGYTF.